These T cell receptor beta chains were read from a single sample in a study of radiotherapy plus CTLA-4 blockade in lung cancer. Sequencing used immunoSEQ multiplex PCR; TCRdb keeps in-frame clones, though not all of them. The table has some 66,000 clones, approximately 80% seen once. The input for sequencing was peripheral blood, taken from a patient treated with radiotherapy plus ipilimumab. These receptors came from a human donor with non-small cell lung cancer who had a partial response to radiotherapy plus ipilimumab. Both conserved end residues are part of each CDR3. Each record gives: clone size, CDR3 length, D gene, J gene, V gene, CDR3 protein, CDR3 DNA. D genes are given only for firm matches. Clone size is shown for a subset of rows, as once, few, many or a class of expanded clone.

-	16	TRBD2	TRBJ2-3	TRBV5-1	CASSPQGGGSSDTQYF	TGCGCCAGCAGCCCGCAGGGCGGCGGGAGCTCAGATACGCAGTATTTT
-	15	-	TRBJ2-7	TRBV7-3	CASSQDGASDYEQYF	TGCGCCAGCAGCCAAGATGGGGCTAGCGACTACGAGCAGTACTTC
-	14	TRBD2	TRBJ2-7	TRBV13	CASSLGTSVYEQYF	TGTGCCAGCAGCTTAGGGACTAGCGTCTACGAGCAGTACTTC
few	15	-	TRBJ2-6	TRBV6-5	CASSYRGTGANVLTF	TGTGCCAGCAGTTATAGGGGGACAGGGGCCAACGTCCTGACTTTC
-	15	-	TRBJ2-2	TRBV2	CASSPVQGSTGELFF	TGTGCCAGCAGTCCGGTCCAGGGGAGCACCGGGGAGCTGTTTTTT
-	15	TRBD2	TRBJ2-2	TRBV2	CASNPAGAVTGELFF	TGTGCCAGCAATCCAGCGGGAGCGGTCACCGGGGAGCTGTTTTTT
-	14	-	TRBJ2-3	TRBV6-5	CASSYRVRADTQYF	TGTGCCAGCAGTTACAGGGTGCGGGCAGATACGCAGTATTTT
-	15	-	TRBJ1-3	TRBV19	CASSIDGTSGNIIYF	TGTGCCAGTAGTATAGATGGCACAAGCGGAAACATCATATATTTT
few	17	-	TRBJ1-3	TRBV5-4	CASSLEVSASSGNTIYF	TGTGCCAGCAGCTTGGAAGTTAGCGCGAGCTCTGGAAACACCATATATTTT
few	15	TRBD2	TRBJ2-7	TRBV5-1	CASTQSVAGVMEQYF	TGCGCCAGCACCCAGTCCGTAGCGGGAGTAATGGAGCAGTACTTC
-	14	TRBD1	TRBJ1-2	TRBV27	CASSLSTGGYGYTF	TGTGCCAGCAGTTTATCGACAGGGGGCTATGGCTACACCTTC
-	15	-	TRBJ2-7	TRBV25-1	CASSELGQRNYEQYF	TGTGCCAGCAGTGAATTGGGCCAGAGAAACTACGAGCAGTACTTC
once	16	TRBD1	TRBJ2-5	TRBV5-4	CASRSGTGGGGETQYF	TGTGCCAGCAGGTCCGGGACAGGGGGCGGAGGGGAGACCCAGTACTTC
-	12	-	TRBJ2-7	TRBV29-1	CSVAGDTYEQYF	TGCAGCGTTGCCGGGGACACCTACGAGCAGTACTTC
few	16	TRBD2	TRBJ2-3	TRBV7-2	CASRAGLAGLGDTQYF	TGTGCCAGCCGAGCGGGACTAGCGGGATTAGGAGATACGCAGTATTTT
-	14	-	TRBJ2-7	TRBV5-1	CASSLGVSDYEQYF	TGCGCCAGCAGCTTGGGAGTTAGCGACTACGAGCAGTACTTC
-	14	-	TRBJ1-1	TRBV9	CASSVIGGDTEAFF	TGTGCCAGCAGCGTCATAGGGGGAGATACTGAAGCTTTCTTT
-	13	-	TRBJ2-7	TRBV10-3	CAISGTERYEQYF	TGTGCCATCAGTGGGACAGAGCGCTACGAGCAGTACTTC
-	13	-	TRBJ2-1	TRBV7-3	CASSGSGYNEQFF	TGTGCCAGCAGCGGTAGCGGTTACAATGAGCAGTTCTTC
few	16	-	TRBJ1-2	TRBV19	CASSIDTERLDYGYTF	TGTGCCAGTAGTATAGATACGGAAAGACTCGACTATGGCTACACCTTC
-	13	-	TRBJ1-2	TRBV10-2	CASRDSGVDGYTF	TGCGCCAGCAGAGACTCAGGGGTTGATGGCTACACCTTC
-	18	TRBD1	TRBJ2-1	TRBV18	CASSSGQGQTLSYNEQFF	TGTGCCAGCTCATCCGGACAGGGGCAAACCCTCTCCTACAATGAGCAGTTCTTC
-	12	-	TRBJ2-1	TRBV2	CASILIVNEQFF	TGTGCCAGCATCCTAATAGTCAATGAGCAGTTCTTC
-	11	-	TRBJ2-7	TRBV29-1	CSVRLEYEQYF	TGCAGCGTCCGACTCGAGTACGAGCAGTACTTC
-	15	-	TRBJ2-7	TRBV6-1	CASSDEGRKSYEQYF	TGTGCCAGCAGTGACGAGGGCCGCAAATCCTACGAGCAGTACTTC
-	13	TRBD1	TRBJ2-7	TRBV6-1	CASSVGQFYEQYF	TGTGCCAGCAGTGTGGGACAGTTCTACGAGCAGTACTTC
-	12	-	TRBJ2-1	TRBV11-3	CASSLGGRVQFF	TGTGCCAGCAGCTTAGGTGGCAGGGTCCAGTTCTTC
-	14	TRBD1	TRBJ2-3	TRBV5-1	CASSTGQAPDTQYF	TGCGCCAGCAGCACCGGACAGGCCCCAGATACGCAGTATTTT
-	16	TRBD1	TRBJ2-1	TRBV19	CASSIIGTGNYNEQFF	TGTGCCAGTAGTATTATTGGGACAGGGAACTACAATGAGCAGTTCTTC
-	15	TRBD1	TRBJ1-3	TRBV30	CAWRTVGTAGNTIYF	TGTGCCTGGAGAACGGTCGGGACAGCTGGAAACACCATATATTTT
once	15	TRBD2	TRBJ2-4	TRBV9	CASSVLAGEGNIQYF	TGTGCCAGCAGCGTCCTAGCGGGAGAGGGGAACATTCAGTACTTC